The 5 T cell receptor beta chains in this list originate from one sample, sequenced in a study of OX40 agonist ivuxolimab in advanced cancers. Data came from immunoSEQ multiplex PCR; TCRdb stores just in-frame clones and leaves some out. In the table there are 30,000 to 45,000 clones, roughly 69% of which are singletons. The material sequenced was CD4+ or CD8+ T cells sorted from blood, taken in a trial of the OX40 agonist ivuxolimab. The receptors stem from an adult with an advanced solid tumor such as melanoma, head and neck, liver or kidney cancer.

The rearrangement uses TRBV18 and TRBJ2-7; D gene uncertain. This CDR3 has 16 amino acids. Germline V gene lookup returns CDR1 KGHSH and CDR2 LQKENI. Trimming took 5 bases from V and 7 from J, leaving 24 bases between them. The CDR3 loop reads CASSAGISGFKTEQYV. CDR3 DNA sequence: TGTGCCAGCTCAGCTGGCATCTCAGGATTTAAAACTGAGCAGTACGTC.

The chain joins TRBV11-3 to TRBJ2-7; D gene ambiguous. V was clipped by 3 bases and J by 2 bases, with 8 bases between them. This CDR3 comprises 13 residues. Germline V gene lookup returns CDR1 SGHNT and CDR2 YENEEA. The chain's CDR3 is CASSLSGPYEQYF. The CDR3 DNA follows: TGTGCCAGCAGCTTGTCAGGTCCCTACGAGCAGTACTTC.

In its sample, this clone was seen a few times. The chain links TRBV7-8 to TRBJ1-1; 10 bases match TRBD1. CDR3 length: 16 residues. V dropped 2 bases and J dropped 4; count of bases not matched to a gene: 7. CDR1 is SGHVS and CDR2 is FQNEAQ in the germline V gene. The CDR3 here is CASSLRDRGSSTEAFF. In nucleotides, the CDR3 is TGTGCCAGCAGCTTACGGGACAGGGGAAGTAGCACTGAAGCTTTCTTT.

This clone was seen only a few times. The chain is built from TRBV5-5 and TRBJ2-7; D is possibly TRBD2 (6 bases). The CDR3 length is 12 residues. CDR1 SGHKS and CDR2 YYEKEE come from the germline V gene (reference sequence). V dropped 2 bases and J dropped 6 bases, with 9 bases sitting between them. CDR3 loop: CASSFAGREQYF. The CDR3 DNA reads TGTGCCAGCAGCTTTGCGGGGCGCGAGCAGTACTTC. Complete variable domain (other parts from reference TRBV5-5 and TRBJ2-7): DAGVTQSPTHLIKTRGQQVTLRCSPISGHKSVSWYQQVLGQGPQFIFQYYEKEERGRGNFPDRFSARQFPNYSSELNVNALLLGDSALYLCASSFAGREQYFGPGTRLTVT.

The V and J genes are TRBV10-3 and TRBJ2-7, with D hard to call. The CDR3 has 13 residues. Germline loops: CDR1 ENHRY, CDR2 SYGVKD. Between the trimmed V and J ends, which lost 4 bases and 1 base, there was a span of 8 bases. The CDR3 here is CAISVGYSYEQYV. DNA for the CDR3: TGTGCCATCAGTGTTGGTTATTCCTACGAGCAGTACGTC.